The clone carrying this T cell receptor (beta chain) was counted a single time. Original analysis: For nucleated cells, counts were estimated from reference gene primer amplification. The method was immunoSEQ multiplex PCR; TCRdb's version includes in-frame clones alone and lacks a portion of them. That table is the source of V, J and clone size, and D and trimming were worked out from the DNA. The sample shows 150,000 to 200,000 clones, approximately 91% of them seen only once. Germline CDR1 SGHRS, CDR2 YFSETQ. CDR3 length: 14 amino acids. The ends lost 4 bases at V and 6 bases at J; junction bases unmatched: 7. This record comes from a study of blood T cell repertoires in COVID-19. Study summary: Researchers got acute and convalescent COVID-19 samples from the United States, Italy and Spain. The analysed material was cDNA or gDNA that came from T cells, B-cell-depleted T cells, or PBMCs.

This sequence was found in a man between 18 and 35 years old with acute or convalescent COVID-19. The sequencing input was peripheral blood. The chain couples TRBV5-1 to TRBJ2-1; the match to TRBD1 covers 7 bases. This chain's CDR3 is CASSPGQVFNEQFF. The CDR3 DNA reads as TGCGCCAGCAGCCCAGGACAGGTTTTCAATGAGCAGTTCTTC.